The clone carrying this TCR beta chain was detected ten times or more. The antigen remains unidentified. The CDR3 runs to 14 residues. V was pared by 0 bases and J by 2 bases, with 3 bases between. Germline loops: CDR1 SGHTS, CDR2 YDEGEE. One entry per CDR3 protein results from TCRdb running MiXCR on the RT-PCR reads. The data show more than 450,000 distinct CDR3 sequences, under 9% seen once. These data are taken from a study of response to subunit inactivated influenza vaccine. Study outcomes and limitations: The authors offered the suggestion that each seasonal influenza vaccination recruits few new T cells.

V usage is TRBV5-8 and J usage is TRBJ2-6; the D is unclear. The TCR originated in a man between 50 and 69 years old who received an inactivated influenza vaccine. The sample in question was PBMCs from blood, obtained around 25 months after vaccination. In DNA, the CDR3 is TGTGCCAGCAGCTTGGGTCCTGGGGCCAACGTCCTGACTTTC. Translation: CASSLGPGANVLTF.